A single sample is the source of the 14 T cell receptor beta chains below, sequenced in a study of PD-1 blockade in classical Hodgkin lymphoma. Time point here: cycle 4 day 1 (C4D1), after around six weeks of nivolumab. Every patient was affected by relapse after autologous stem cell transplantation, while exposure to brentuximab vedotin was not uniform. Only in-frame clones appear in the TCRdb table, and some are missing; sequencing was by immunoSEQ multiplex PCR. The sample includes about 64,000 clones, less than 95% seen only once; the top ten take over 9%. The material sequenced was peripheral blood mononuclear cells (PBMCs), taken before the fourth cycle of nivolumab. Source of these receptors: a human donor with classical Hodgkin lymphoma.

V usage is TRBV7-8 and J usage is TRBJ1-1; D unclear. The V end lost 5 bases, the J end lost 0 bases, and 13 bases lay between the germline ends. Germline CDR1 is SGHVS and CDR2 is FQNEAQ. The CDR3 totals 15 residues. The CDR3 DNA reads TGTGCCAGCAGCAAGGCCCCTGTTTTGAACACTGAAGCTTTCTTT. Translation: CASSKAPVLNTEAFF.

This clone was counted only a few times. The rearrangement joins TRBV7-9 to TRBJ1-1; D remains unclear. Germline V gene sequence: CDR1 SEHNR, CDR2 FQNEAQ (reference sequence). Trimming removed 5 bases at V and 8 bases at J, with 12 bases between. The CDR3 loop spans 12 amino acids. CDR3 loop: CASSPMEGEAFF. In nucleotides, the CDR3 is TGTGCCAGCAGCCCTATGGAGGGCGAAGCTTTCTTT.

This sequence joins TRBV4-1 and TRBJ2-5; TRBD2 matches at 8 bases. Germline trimming cut 5 bases from V and 4 bases from J; bases unmatched to any gene: 9. The length of the CDR3 is 15 residues. Germline lookup yields CDR1 MGHRA and CDR2 YSYEKL. The CDR3 sequence is CASSAMAGGRETQYF. CDR3 DNA sequence: TGCGCCAGCAGCGCCATGGCGGGGGGCCGAGAGACCCAGTACTTC.

The chain recombines TRBV5-5 with TRBJ2-5; D not certain. Trimming pared 0 bases from V and 3 bases from J, leaving 12 bases between. The CDR3 contains 15 residues. Germline V lookup: CDR1 SGHKS, CDR2 YYEKEE (reference sequence). This CDR3 reads CASSLGGSLEETQYF. The CDR3 DNA reads as TGTGCCAGCAGCTTGGGTGGGTCGCTCGAAGAGACCCAGTACTTC.

This chain connects TRBV19 to TRBJ1-6; 7 positions agree with TRBD1. Germline V CDR1 and CDR2: LNHDA, SQIVND (reference sequence). With 4 bases clipped from V and 5 bases from J, the junction kept 2 bases outside the gene matches. The CDR3 sequence is 14 residues long. The CDR3 loop is CASSTGTDNSPLHF. CDR3 nucleotide sequence: TGTGCCAGTAGTACCGGGACAGATAATTCACCCCTCCACTTT.

The J gene is TRBJ1-2, the V gene TRBV29-1; 10 bases are shared with TRBD1. The CDR3 is made up of 16 amino acids. Germline-derived CDR1 and CDR2 are SQVTM and ANQGSEA. The trim removed 4 bases at V and 0 bases at J, leaving 8 bases unmatched. The DNA for the CDR3 is TGCAGCGTTGGACTAGGGACAGGGGAGGCTAACTATGGCTACACCTTC. Translated, it gives CSVGLGTGEANYGYTF.

This chain connects TRBV6-5 to TRBJ1-2, with TRBD1 identical over 10 bases. V lost 6 bases to trimming and J lost 10 bases; unmatched junction nucleotides: 14. CDR1 is MNHEY and CDR2 is SVGAGI in the germline V gene. This CDR3 contains 15 residues. Here the CDR3 reads CASRINRDRGLFYTF. CDR3 in DNA: TGTGCCAGCAGGATCAACAGGGACAGGGGATTATTCTACACCTTC.

This chain joins TRBV30 and TRBJ1-2; D remains unclear. V lost 5 bases and J 3 bases, leaving 10 bases between the germline ends. The CDR3 extends over 12 amino acids. Germline assignment: CDR1 GTSNPN and CDR2 SVGIG (reference sequence). The CDR3 bases are TGTGCCTGGCGACCGGAGGACTATGGCTACACCTTC. This gives the protein CAWRPEDYGYTF.

In this sample, this clone turned up once. This chain links TRBV28 with TRBJ2-1; 7 bases line up with TRBD2. The CDR3 covers 13 residues. CDR1 is MDHEN and CDR2 is SYDVKM in the germline V gene. J lost 6 bases, V lost 5 bases, and 4 bases had no gene match. The CDR3 spells CASSRLAPNEQFF. The CDR3 coding sequence is TGTGCCAGCAGTAGACTAGCACCCAATGAGCAGTTCTTC.

The genes are TRBV5-6 and TRBJ1-2; weak D call: TRBD1 (5 bases). CDR1 is SGHDT, CDR2 YYEEEE, per germline. The CDR3 loop spans 13 amino acids. V was clipped by 6 bases and J by 4 bases, with 13 bases between them. For the CDR3, the DNA is TGTGCCAGCACCCATGGGGGACCCTATGGCTACACCTTC. Amino acids: CASTHGGPYGYTF. The entire variable domain, with the rest obtained from reference TRBV5-6 and TRBJ1-2, is as follows: DAGVTQSPTHLIKTRGQQVTLRCSPKSGHDTVSWYQQALGQGPQFIFQYYEEEERQRGNFPDRFSGHQFPNYSSELNVNALLLGDSALYLCASTHGGPYGYTFGSGTRLTVV.

V usage is TRBV6-6 and J usage is TRBJ1-2; D is unresolved. The CDR3 contains 13 residues. V was shortened by 9 bases and J by 0 bases, with 11 bases between the two germline ends. Germline CDR1 and CDR2: MNHNY and SVGAGI (reference sequence). DNA of the CDR3: TGTGCCAGGTCCGGATTAGCTAACTATGGCTACACCTTC. Protein sequence: CARSGLANYGYTF.

The chain couples TRBV5-5 to TRBJ2-7, with D uncertain. This CDR3 is 12 amino acids long. Per germline, CDR1 SGHKS and CDR2 YYEKEE (reference sequence). Deletions cut 1 base from V and 3 bases from J, with 5 bases between. CDR3 DNA sequence: TGTGCCAGCAGCTTGTCCAACTACGAGCAGTACTTC. This codes for CASSLSNYEQYF.

The chain combines TRBV11-2 with TRBJ2-3, with D hard to call. This CDR3 contains 15 residues. Germline V CDR1 and CDR2: SGHAT, FQNNGV. Trimming shortened V by 1 base and J by 5 bases, and 13 bases separated the two germline ends. In DNA, the CDR3 is TGTGCCAGCAGCTTAGGTGGTAGCTCTGGAGATACGCAGTATTTT. This translates into CASSLGGSSGDTQYF. Full variable domain (rest looked up from reference TRBV11-2 and TRBJ2-3): EAGVAQSPRYKIIEKRQSVAFWCNPISGHATLYWYQQILGQGPKLLIQFQNNGVVDDSQLPKDRFSAERLKGVDSTLKIQPAKLEDSAVYLCASSLGGSSGDTQYFGPGTRLTVL.

The chain links TRBV7-6 to TRBJ1-1, with D possibly TRBD1 on 5 matching bases. V was cut by 3 bases and J by 5 bases, with 13 bases left in between. CDR1 and CDR2 from the germline V gene are SGHVS and FNYEAQ. This CDR3 spans 14 amino acids. CDR3 sequence reads: CASSFRGLRTEAFF. The CDR3 DNA reads TGTGCCAGCAGCTTCCGGGGCTTGAGGACTGAAGCTTTCTTT.